This T cell receptor (beta chain) was documented in a study of blood T cell repertoires in COVID-19. This CDR3 has 12 amino acids. In germline, CDR1 is MNHEY, CDR2 SVGAGI. The V segment lost 5 bases and the J segment 6 bases; nucleotides outside the gene matches: 2. Assay: immunoSEQ multiplex PCR; the TCRdb copy retains only in-frame clones and omits some. The table has about 230,000 clones, approximately 90% seen once; the top ten hold around 10%. Recruited during active infection, patients (from Seattle) were subsequently followed longitudinally. The sample comprised peripheral blood. This sequence joins TRBV6-5 and TRBJ2-3, with 7 nucleotides matching TRBD1. The clonotype originates from a man aged 45-65 years with COVID-19, enrolled during active disease. This CDR3 is CASSLQGDTQYF. CDR3 nucleotides: TGTGCCAGCAGTCTACAGGGGGATACGCAGTATTTT.